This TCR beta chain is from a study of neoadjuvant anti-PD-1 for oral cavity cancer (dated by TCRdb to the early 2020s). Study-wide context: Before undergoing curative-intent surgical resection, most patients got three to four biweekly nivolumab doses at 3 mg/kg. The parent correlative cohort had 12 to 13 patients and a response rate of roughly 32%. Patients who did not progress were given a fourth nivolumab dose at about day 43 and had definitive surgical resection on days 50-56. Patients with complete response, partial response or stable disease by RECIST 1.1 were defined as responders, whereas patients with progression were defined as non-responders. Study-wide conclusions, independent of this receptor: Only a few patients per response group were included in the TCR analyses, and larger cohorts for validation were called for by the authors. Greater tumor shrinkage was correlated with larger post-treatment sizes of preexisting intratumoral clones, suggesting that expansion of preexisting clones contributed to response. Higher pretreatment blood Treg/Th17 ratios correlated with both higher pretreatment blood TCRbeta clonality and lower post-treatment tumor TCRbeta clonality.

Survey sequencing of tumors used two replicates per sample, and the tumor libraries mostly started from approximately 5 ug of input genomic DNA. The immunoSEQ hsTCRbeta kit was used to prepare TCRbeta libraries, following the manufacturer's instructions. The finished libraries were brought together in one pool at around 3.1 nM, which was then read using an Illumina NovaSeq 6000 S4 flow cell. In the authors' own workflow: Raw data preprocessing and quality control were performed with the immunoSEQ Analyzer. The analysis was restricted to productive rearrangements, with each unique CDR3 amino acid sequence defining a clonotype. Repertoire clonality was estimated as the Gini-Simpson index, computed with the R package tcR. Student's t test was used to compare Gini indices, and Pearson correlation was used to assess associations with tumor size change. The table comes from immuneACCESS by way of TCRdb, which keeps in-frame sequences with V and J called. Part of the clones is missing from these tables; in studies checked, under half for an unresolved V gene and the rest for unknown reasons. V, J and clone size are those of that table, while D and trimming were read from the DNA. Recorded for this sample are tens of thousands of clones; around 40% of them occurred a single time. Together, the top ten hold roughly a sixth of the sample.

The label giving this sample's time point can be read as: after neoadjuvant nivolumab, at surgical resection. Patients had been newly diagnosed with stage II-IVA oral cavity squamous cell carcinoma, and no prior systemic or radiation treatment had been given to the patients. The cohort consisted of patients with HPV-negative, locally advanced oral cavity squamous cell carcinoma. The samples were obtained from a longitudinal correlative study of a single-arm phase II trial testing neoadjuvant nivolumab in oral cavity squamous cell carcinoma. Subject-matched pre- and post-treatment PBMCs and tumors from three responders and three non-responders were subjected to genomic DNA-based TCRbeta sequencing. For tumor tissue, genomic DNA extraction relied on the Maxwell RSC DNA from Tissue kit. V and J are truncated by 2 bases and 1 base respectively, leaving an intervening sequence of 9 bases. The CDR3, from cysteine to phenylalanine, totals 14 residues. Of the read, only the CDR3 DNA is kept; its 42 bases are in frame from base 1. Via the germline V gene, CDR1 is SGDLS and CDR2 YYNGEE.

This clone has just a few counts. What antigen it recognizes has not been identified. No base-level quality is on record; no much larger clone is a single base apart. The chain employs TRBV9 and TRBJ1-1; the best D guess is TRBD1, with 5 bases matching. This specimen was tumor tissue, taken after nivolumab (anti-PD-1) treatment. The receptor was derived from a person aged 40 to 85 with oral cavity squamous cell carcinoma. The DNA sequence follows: TGTGCCAGCAGCGTGGTGGACAAGAACACTGAAGCTTTCTTT. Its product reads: CASSVVDKNTEAFF.